A selection of T cell receptor beta chains follows, all from one sample in a study of Graves' ophthalmopathy and Graves' hyperthyroidism. TCRdb passed the multiplex PCR reads through MiXCR, listing each CDR3 protein once. The sample has about 740,000 distinct CDR3 sequences, roughly 40% seen once. Sequencing was done on a sample of peripheral blood. The receptor source for this set is an adult man with Graves' ophthalmopathy. CDR3s include the opening cysteine and the closing phenylalanine or tryptophan. The D gene is left open where the match is weak. Only some rows state a clone size, as once, few, many or a class for expanded clones.

V	size	D	J	CDR3	DNA
TRBV9	NA	TRBD2	TRBJ2-7	CASSPSGVMREQYF	TGCGCCAGCAGCCCTAGCGGGGTGATGCGGGAGCAGTACTTC
TRBV2	NA	TRBD1	TRBJ1-5	CASSGGQGFSNQHF	TGTGCCAGCAGTGGGGGACAGGGGTTCAGCAATCAGCATTTT
TRBV20-1	many	NA	TRBJ2-5	CSARSPETQYF	TGCAGCGCCCGCTCCCCGGAGACCCAGTACTTC
TRBV5-1	many	NA	TRBJ2-5	CASSLGGTTQETQYF	TGCGCCAGCAGCTTGGGCGGGACCACACAAGAGACCCAGTACTTC
TRBV5-4	NA	TRBD1	TRBJ2-7	CASSLAGGQGTTQYF	TGTGCCAGCAGCTTGGCCGGTGGACAGGGGACTACGCAGTACTTC
TRBV5-5	few	NA	TRBJ1-6	CASSKASQGTGSPLHF	TGTGCCAGCAGCAAGGCCTCGCAAGGGACTGGTTCACCCCTCCACTTT
TRBV9	NA	NA	TRBJ1-1	CASSVELSTEAFF	TGTGCCAGCAGCGTAGAATTATCCACTGAAGCTTTCTTT
TRBV19	many	NA	TRBJ1-2	CASSPAGVRADYGYTF	TGTGCCAGTAGTCCAGCAGGCGTGAGGGCCGACTATGGCTACACCTTC
TRBV19	NA	TRBD2	TRBJ2-7	CASSTSPSGSSEQYF	TGTGCCAGTAGTACCTCCCCTAGCGGGAGTTCCGAGCAGTACTTC
TRBV25-1	many	NA	TRBJ1-5	CASSERGGNQPQHF	TGTGCCAGCAGTGAACGGGGAGGCAATCAGCCCCAGCATTTT
TRBV20-1	NA	NA	TRBJ1-4	CSATERLKEKLFF	TGCAGTGCCACAGAGAGGCTTAAGGAAAAACTGTTTTTT
TRBV2	few	TRBD2	TRBJ2-2	CASKQREGNTGELFF	TGTGCCAGCAAGCAGCGGGAGGGGAACACCGGGGAGCTGTTTTTT
TRBV20-1	NA	TRBD1	TRBJ1-1	CSASVDRGRAFF	TGCAGTGCTAGCGTGGACAGGGGACGGGCTTTCTTT
TRBV7-2	NA	TRBD1	TRBJ2-7	CASSVRDRRAEQYF	TGTGCCAGCAGCGTCCGGGACAGGAGAGCCGAGCAGTACTTC
TRBV7-9	NA	NA	TRBJ2-5	CASSGGPRVETQYF	TGTGCCAGCAGCGGAGGCCCGCGGGTAGAGACCCAGTACTTC
TRBV20-1	few	NA	TRBJ2-7	CSARRDLNYEQYF	TGCAGTGCTAGGCGGGACCTAAACTACGAGCAGTACTTC
TRBV19	NA	NA	TRBJ2-7	CASSERHGTSYEQYF	TGTGCCAGTAGTGAAAGGCACGGAACCTCCTACGAGCAGTACTTC
TRBV7-8	NA	NA	TRBJ2-1	CASSLVPAGYEQFF	TGTGCCAGCAGCTTAGTTCCGGCAGGGTACGAGCAGTTCTTC
TRBV28	NA	NA	TRBJ2-5	CASSSYGRETQYF	TGTGCCAGCAGCTCTTACGGACGGGAGACCCAGTACTTC
TRBV15	NA	NA	TRBJ2-5	CATSVDRVGETQYF	TGTGCCACCAGCGTCGATCGGGTTGGCGAGACCCAGTACTTC
TRBV3-1	NA	NA	TRBJ2-7	CASSQDRIEGKQYF	TGTGCCAGCAGCCAAGACAGGATAGAGGGGAAGCAGTACTTC
TRBV14	few	TRBD1	TRBJ1-3	CASSHRIGTGRNTIYF	TGTGCCAGCAGCCACCGAATAGGGACAGGGAGAAACACCATATATTTT
TRBV19	many	TRBD1	TRBJ1-1	CASSAVTGGTEAFF	TGTGCCAGTAGTGCCGTAACAGGGGGCACTGAAGCTTTCTTT
TRBV24-1	NA	NA	TRBJ1-5	CASSPGLAQPQHF	TGTGCCAGCTCACCCGGACTGGCTCAGCCCCAGCATTTT
TRBV2	NA	NA	TRBJ1-1	CASNYRMNTEAFF	TGTGCCAGCAATTACAGGATGAACACTGAAGCTTTCTTT
TRBV7-8	NA	NA	TRBJ1-6	CASSVGPGISPLHF	TGTGCCAGCAGTGTAGGACCAGGAATCTCACCCCTCCACTTT
TRBV20-1	many	NA	TRBJ1-2	CSAKHQGLSGYTF	TGCAGTGCTAAGCATCAGGGTTTGTCTGGCTACACCTTC
TRBV24-1	many	TRBD1	TRBJ1-6	CATSGGQGSNSPLHF	TGTGCCACCAGTGGCGGACAGGGCTCAAATTCACCCCTCCACTTT
TRBV29-1	many	TRBD1	TRBJ1-2	CSVVPPGGVGYTF	TGCAGCGTTGTCCCCCCAGGGGGCGTTGGCTACACCTTC
TRBV10-1	once	TRBD1	TRBJ2-7	CASSVETGDSYEQYF	TGTGCCAGCAGTGTAGAGACAGGGGATTCCTACGAGCAGTACTTC
TRBV7-9	many	TRBD1	TRBJ1-5	CASRKGAGNQPQHF	TGTGCCAGCAGAAAGGGGGCAGGCAATCAGCCCCAGCATTTT
TRBV19	many	NA	TRBJ1-2	CASSPFGTDGYTF	TGTGCCAGTAGTCCTTTCGGGACTGATGGCTACACCTTC
TRBV20-1	NA	NA	TRBJ1-2	CSAREAGTETGYTF	TGCAGTGCTAGAGAAGCAGGGACTGAGACTGGCTACACCTTC
TRBV9	many	NA	TRBJ2-5	CASSPGTIQETQYF	TGTGCCAGCAGCCCCGGGACGATACAAGAGACCCAGTACTTC
TRBV10-3	NA	TRBD1	TRBJ2-5	CAISGTGEETQYF	TGTGCCATCAGTGGAACAGGGGAAGAGACCCAGTACTTC
TRBV2	NA	NA	TRBJ2-5	CAVSWGQWETQYF	TGTGCGGTGTCCTGGGGGCAGTGGGAGACCCAGTACTTC
TRBV2	many	NA	TRBJ1-5	CASSGDGGANQPQHF	TGTGCCAGCAGTGGTGACGGGGGCGCAAATCAGCCCCAGCATTTT
TRBV9	few	NA	TRBJ1-5	CASSYGLQPQHF	TGTGCCAGCAGTTACGGACTTCAGCCCCAGCATTTT
TRBV25-1	many	NA	TRBJ1-1	CASSGSRGDTEAFF	TGTGCCAGCAGTGGCTCCCGGGGAGACACTGAAGCTTTCTTT
TRBV7-2	NA	NA	TRBJ1-4	CASSFRVLVEEEKLFF	TGTGCCAGCAGCTTCCGGGTCCTCGTCGAGGAGGAAAAACTGTTTTTT
TRBV2	NA	TRBD1	TRBJ2-7	CASRPTGFHEQYF	TGTGCCAGCAGGCCGACAGGGTTCCACGAGCAGTACTTC
TRBV10-2	many	TRBD2	TRBJ2-5	CATCLLAGKETQYF	TGCGCCACCTGCCTCCTAGCGGGGAAAGAGACCCAGTACTTC
TRBV2	many	NA	TRBJ1-1	CASSLLTVQRAFF	TGTGCCAGCAGCCTTTTAACCGTCCAGAGGGCTTTCTTT
TRBV19	many	NA	TRBJ2-7	CASSIGGGSYEQYF	TGTGCCAGTAGTATCGGAGGCGGTTCCTACGAGCAGTACTTC
TRBV6-2/TRBV6-3	many	TRBD1	TRBJ1-5	CASSTTGVGNQPQHF	TGTGCCAGCAGTACCACAGGGGTAGGCAATCAGCCCCAGCATTTT
TRBV25-1	NA	NA	TRBJ1-2	CASVEVGGVGYTF	TGTGCCAGCGTTGAAGTCGGGGGTGTTGGCTACACCTTC
TRBV10-3	many	NA	TRBJ2-7	CAISRDPSYEQYF	TGTGCCATCAGTAGAGACCCCTCCTACGAGCAGTACTTC
TRBV7-9	many	NA	TRBJ1-5	CASSLAGQGYQPQHF	TGTGCCAGCAGCTTAGCGGGGCAGGGGTATCAGCCCCAGCATTTT
TRBV10-3	many	NA	TRBJ2-7	CAISESLTAYEQYF	TGTGCCATCAGTGAGTCTTTGACAGCCTACGAGCAGTACTTC
TRBV20-1	many	NA	TRBJ1-1	CSASSGQIEAFF	TGCAGTGCTAGTTCTGGGCAGATAGAAGCTTTCTTT
TRBV4-3	few	NA	TRBJ1-3	CASSQPYGNTIYF	TGCGCCAGCAGCCAGCCCTATGGAAACACCATATATTTT
TRBV3-1	NA	NA	TRBJ1-6	CASSQVSRGGPLHF	TGTGCCAGCAGCCAAGTAAGCAGGGGAGGACCCCTCCACTTT
TRBV6-4	NA	NA	TRBJ1-3	CARDDRPGNTIYF	TGTGCTAGAGACGACAGACCTGGAAACACCATATATTTT
TRBV10-2	few	NA	TRBJ1-2	CASSGNREARDNYGYTF	TGCGCCAGCAGTGGGAACAGGGAGGCGCGGGATAACTATGGCTACACCTTC
TRBV10-3	many	NA	TRBJ1-5	CAISESNSYQPQHF	TGTGCCATCAGTGAGTCGAACAGCTATCAGCCCCAGCATTTT
TRBV9	once	TRBD1	TRBJ1-1	CASSVWAGGMNTEASF	TGTGCCAGCAGCGTATGGGCAGGGGGGATGAACACTGAAGCTTCCTTT
TRBV24-1	NA	NA	TRBJ1-5	CATSDPRRGDQPQHF	TGTGCCACCAGTGACCCTAGGCGGGGGGATCAGCCCCAGCATTTT
TRBV25-1	many	TRBD2	TRBJ2-7	CASSDRTSGSGSYEQYF	TGTGCCAGCAGTGACCGGACTAGCGGGAGTGGGTCCTACGAGCAGTACTTC
TRBV7-2	NA	NA	TRBJ2-3	CASSLEGSTDTQYF	TGTGCCAGCAGCTTGGAGGGCTCCACAGATACGCAGTATTTT
TRBV5-1	few	NA	TRBJ2-2	CASSPLGVTGELFF	TGCGCCAGCAGCCCATTGGGGGTCACCGGGGAGCTGTTTTTT